A single sample is the source of the 26 T cell receptor beta chains below, sequenced in a study of blood T cells in healthy people across ages. The second PCR ran roughly 7 to 12 cycles with a sample-barcoded 5' primer and J-beta primers. TCRdb fed the 5' RACE reads into MiXCR, producing one record per CDR3 protein. Here the sample spans fewer than 1,000,000 distinct CDR3 sequences, more than 35% being singletons. Sequencing was performed on blood. Receptors originate from an elderly man in good health.

In DNA form, the CDR3 reads TGTGCCAGCAGCTTAGATCCTAGGGGGAATGAGCAGTACTTC. The encoded protein is CASSLDPRGNEQYF. The V call is TRBV7-3, the J call TRBJ2-5, with a possible D match to TRBD1 (6 bases). This CDR3 spans 14 amino acids. V was shortened by 2 bases and J by 11 bases, with 18 bases between the two germline ends. Germline V gene sequence: CDR1 SGHTA, CDR2 FQGTGA. The variable domain in full, completed from reference TRBV7-3 and TRBJ2-5, reads GAGVSQTPSNKVTEKGKYVELRCDPISGHTALYWYRQSLGQGPEFLIYFQGTGAADDSGLPNDRFFAVRPEGSVSTLKIQRTERGDSAVYLCASSLDPRGNEQYFGPGTRLLVL.

This clonotype was counted only a few times. The rearrangement joins TRBV6-5 to TRBJ2-1, with 14 bases aligning to TRBD2. The CDR3 runs 15 residues. Germline V gene lookup returns CDR1 MNHEY and CDR2 SVGAGI. V lost 6 bases to trimming and J lost 6 bases; unmatched junction nucleotides: 4. As DNA, the CDR3 is TGTGCCAGCAGCCGGGGGACTAGCGGGAGCAATGAGCAGTTCTTC. Its protein product is CASSRGTSGSNEQFF.

As concerns this clonotype: Just one base apart from a much larger clone, this may be a read error. In nucleotides, the CDR3 is TGTGCCAGCAGCTTAGGCGCGACAGCCCAAGAGACCCAGTACTTC. Translated, it gives CASSLGATAQETQYF. This rearrangement joins TRBV7-3 to TRBJ2-5; tentatively, D is TRBD1 (5 bases). The germline V gene has CDR1 SGHTA and CDR2 FQGTGA. V lost 2 bases and J 1 base, leaving 11 bases between the germline ends. CDR3 length: 15 residues.

CDR3 DNA sequence: TGTGCCAGCTCACATGAGGGACAGGGGGCGCATGGCTACACCTTC. It encodes CASSHEGQGAHGYTF. The genes are TRBV18 and TRBJ1-2; 12 bases are shared with TRBD1. Germline assignment: CDR1 KGHSH and CDR2 LQKENI. CDR3 length: 15 residues. The trim removed 4 bases at V and 6 bases at J, leaving 6 bases unmatched.

The rearrangement links TRBV19 to TRBJ1-2, with D possibly being TRBD1 (5 bases). V was trimmed by 4 bases and J by 9 bases, leaving 21 bases between them. Germline CDR1 reads LNHDA; CDR2 reads SQIVND (reference sequence). The CDR3 length is 15 residues. The CDR3 is CASSKTGDRLDSYTF. The DNA of the CDR3 is TGTGCCAGTAGTAAGACCGGGGACCGACTTGATAGCTACACCTTC. Looking up the rest from reference TRBV19 and TRBJ1-2 gives the full variable domain: DGGITQSPKYLFRKEGQNVTLSCEQNLNHDAMYWYRQDPGQGLRLIYYSQIVNDFQKGDIAEGYSVSREKKESFPLTVTSAQKNPTAFYLCASSKTGDRLDSYTFGSGTRLTVV.

The chain carries TRBV30 and TRBJ2-5, with D perhaps matching TRBD1 (5 bases). The CDR3 extends over 14 amino acids. The V end was cut by 0 bases, the J end by 11 bases, with 19 bases between. The germline CDR1 and CDR2 sequences are GTSNPN and SVGIG (reference sequence). The CDR3 DNA reads TGTGCCTGGAGTGTTAGGGGCTATCGCATTGAGCAGTACTTC. This translates into CAWSVRGYRIEQYF.

The gene calls are TRBV5-1 and TRBJ2-1; the match to TRBD1 covers 7 bases. Germline loops: CDR1 SGHRS, CDR2 YFSETQ. V lost 4 bases to trimming and J lost 1 base; unmatched junction nucleotides: 11. CDR3 length: 17 amino acids. The CDR3 is CASSLGDYRGSYNEQFF. The CDR3 DNA reads as TGCGCCAGCAGCCTTGGAGATTACAGGGGTTCCTACAATGAGCAGTTCTTC.

J is TRBJ2-7 and V is TRBV5-1, with 7 bases aligning to TRBD1. Germline CDR1 and CDR2: SGHRS and YFSETQ. This CDR3 has 15 amino acids. Germline trimming cut 4 bases from V and 2 bases from J; bases unmatched to any gene: 9. CDR3 sequence (DNA): TGCGCCAGCAGCATCGGGGACAGATACACCTACGAGCAGTACTTC. Amino acids: CASSIGDRYTYEQYF.

This clonotype was seen a few times. The rearrangement links TRBV7-2 to TRBJ1-5, with a possible D match to TRBD1 (5 bases). Germline V CDR1 and CDR2: SGHTA, FQGNSA. The CDR3 is made up of 13 amino acids. Between the trimmed V and J ends, which lost 5 bases and 7 bases, there was a span of 12 bases. In DNA, the CDR3 is TGTGCCAGCAGCCCACCGGGGGGGCAGCCCCAGCATTTT. Translation gives CASSPPGGQPQHF.

The V call is TRBV2, the J call TRBJ2-7; 8 nucleotides line up with TRBD2. Germline CDR1 reads SNHLY; CDR2 reads FYNNEI. The CDR3 spans 13 residues. The CDR3 region is CALEAGDTYEQYF. For the CDR3, the DNA is TGTGCTCTCGAAGCGGGAGACACCTACGAGCAGTACTTC.

This clonotype showed up just a few times. The chain employs TRBV27 and TRBJ2-1; the D gene is possibly TRBD2 (6 bases). The CDR3 consists of 14 residues. Germline CDR1 MNHEY, CDR2 SMNVEV (reference sequence). Trimming cost V 3 bases and J 8 bases, with 14 bases left between them. The CDR3 spells CASSLRPGSDEQFF. For the CDR3, the DNA is TGTGCCAGCAGTTTGCGTCCCGGGAGCGATGAGCAGTTCTTC.

The chain joins TRBV10-2 to TRBJ2-5; perhaps D is TRBD1 or TRBD2 (5 bases each). The J call is uncertain, as TRBJ2-7 better fits the DNA end. The germline V gene encodes CDR1 WSHSY and CDR2 SAAADI. CDR3 length equals 13 residues. The CDR3 sequence: CASSLGGWDEQYF. As DNA, the CDR3 is TGCGCCAGCAGCCTTGGGGGATGGGACGAGCAGTACTTC.

The CDR3 spells CASSSDRGSSYEQYF. The CDR3 DNA sequence: TGTGCCAGCAGCTCGGACAGGGGAAGCTCCTACGAGCAGTACTTC. The V call is TRBV11-3, the J call TRBJ2-7; 9 bases match TRBD1. CDR1 is SGHNT, CDR2 YENEEA, per germline. This CDR3 has 15 residues. Trimming took 4 bases from V and 0 from J; bases not matched to a gene: 4.

This clonotype was seen a few times. The chain carries TRBV20-1 and TRBJ2-1; 10 bases are a match to TRBD1. The V gene end was trimmed by 5 bases and the J gene end by 6 bases; junction bases not matched to a gene: 7. The CDR3 is made up of 14 amino acids. Germline CDR1 DFQATT, CDR2 SNEGSKA (reference sequence). Here the CDR3 reads CSAGQGVGSNEQFF. The CDR3 DNA sequence: TGCAGTGCTGGACAGGGGGTTGGGTCCAATGAGCAGTTCTTC.

The CDR3 DNA sequence: TGTGCCAGCAGCCCGACCGGGACTAGCGGCAATGAGCAGTTCTTC. Encoded protein: CASSPTGTSGNEQFF. The chain links TRBV7-3 to TRBJ2-1, with 11 bases matching TRBD2. Looked up from germline, CDR1 is SGHTA and CDR2 is FQGTGA. Trimming cost V 5 bases and J 6 bases; bases outside gene matches: 6. The CDR3 has 15 residues.

A few counts support this clonotype. The rearrangement links TRBV30 to TRBJ1-2; D remains ambiguous. Germline V CDR1 and CDR2: GTSNPN, SVGIG (reference sequence). V dropped 7 bases and J dropped 7 bases, with 13 bases sitting between them. This CDR3 comprises 11 residues. The CDR3 nucleotides read TGTGCCTCCAAGCCGGTTTTTGGCTACACCTTC. As protein: CASKPVFGYTF. The variable domain in full, with the rest retrieved from reference TRBV30 and TRBJ1-2, is SQTIHQWPATLVQPVGSPLSLECTVEGTSNPNLYWYRQAAGRGLQLLFYSVGIGQISSEVPQNLSASRPQDRQFILSSKKLLLSDSGFYLCASKPVFGYTFGSGTRLTVV.

The chain is built from TRBV6-6 and TRBJ2-7; TRBD1 matches 7 bases. CDR1 and CDR2 (germline): MNHNY, SVGAGI (reference sequence). The CDR3 sequence is 13 residues long. V lost 7 bases to trimming and J lost 5 bases; unmatched junction nucleotides: 8. CDR3 coding DNA: TGTGCCAGCACTCGGACAGGTAAACACGAGCAGTACTTC. The encoded protein is CASTRTGKHEQYF.

This clonotype occurred a few times. V usage is TRBV29-1 and J usage is TRBJ2-1; 9 bases are shared with TRBD1. CDR1 is SQVTM and CDR2 is ANQGSEA in the germline V gene. The length of the CDR3 is 14 residues. J was trimmed by 4 bases and V by 6 bases; bases with no gene match: 7. The DNA of the CDR3 is TGCAGCGTGGTACAGGGGGCGGGGTACAATGAGCAGTTCTTC. Amino acid sequence: CSVVQGAGYNEQFF.

V usage is TRBV3-1 and J usage is TRBJ2-5; D remains ambiguous. Germline V gives CDR1 LGHDT, CDR2 YNNKEL (reference sequence). This CDR3 is 15 amino acids long. The germline V and J ends were trimmed by 0 bases and 1 base, with 9 bases remaining between them. The CDR3, as DNA: TGTGCCAGCAGCCAAGAGGACGGATTCCAAGAGACCCAGTACTTC. Encoded protein: CASSQEDGFQETQYF.

This clonotype showed up just a few times. This chain connects TRBV20-1 to TRBJ2-7; 10 bases agree with TRBD2. J lost 4 bases, V lost 4 bases, and 16 bases had no gene match. There are 17 residues in the CDR3. Germline CDR1 is DFQATT and CDR2 is SNEGSKA (reference sequence). In DNA form, the CDR3 reads TGCAGTGCTAAGTCCCTGGGTAGCGGGGGGTTACCGTACGAGCAGTACTTC. Its translation is CSAKSLGSGGLPYEQYF.

The rearrangement uses TRBV7-3 and TRBJ2-1; D is possibly TRBD2 (5 bases). Germline CDR1 SGHTA, CDR2 FQGTGA. V lost 5 bases, J lost 9 bases, and 8 bases lay in between. This CDR3 has 11 amino acids. CDR3 in DNA: TGTGCCAGCAGCACGGGGAGTGAGCAGTTCTTC. Its translation is CASSTGSEQFF.

This clonotype was counted only a few times. This chain links TRBV11-1 with TRBJ2-7; possibly TRBD2 for D (6 bases). V was pared by 3 bases and J by 6 bases, with 15 bases between. Germline V gene lookup returns CDR1 SGHAT and CDR2 FQDESV (reference sequence). The CDR3 totals 14 residues. The CDR3 protein is CASSFGGMPGEQYF. CDR3 sequence (DNA): TGTGCCAGCAGCTTCGGGGGAATGCCGGGCGAGCAGTACTTC. Supplemented by reference TRBV11-1 and TRBJ2-7, the full variable domain reads EAEVAQSPRYKITEKSQAVAFWCDPISGHATLYWYRQILGQGPELLVQFQDESVVDDSQLPKDRFSAERLKGVDSTLKIQPAELGDSAMYLCASSFGGMPGEQYFGPGTRLTVT.

The CDR3 DNA reads as TGTGCCAGCAGCCAAGAGATGGGACAGGTCAGTCAGCCCCAGCATTTT. Amino acids: CASSQEMGQVSQPQHF. The chain carries TRBV4-2 and TRBJ1-5; 8 bases are shared with TRBD1. V was pared by 0 bases and J by 6 bases, with 7 bases of the junction left unmatched. The length of the CDR3 is 16 residues. Per germline, CDR1 LGHNA and CDR2 YNFKEQ.

The chain carries TRBV7-2 and TRBJ2-1, with D perhaps matching TRBD1 or TRBD2 (6 bases each). V lost 2 bases, J lost 7 bases, and 12 bases lay in between. Germline V CDR1 and CDR2: SGHTA, FQGNSA. The CDR3 is 14 residues long. The CDR3 reads CASSLLGGINEQFF. CDR3 nucleotide sequence: TGTGCCAGCAGCTTATTAGGGGGGATTAATGAGCAGTTCTTC.

In this sample, this clonotype turned up a few times. DNA of the CDR3: TGTGCCAGCAGTGGGTTAGCGGGATTCACAGATACGCAGTATTTT. This gives the protein CASSGLAGFTDTQYF. The chain combines TRBV28 with TRBJ2-3, with 8 bases that match TRBD2. This CDR3 is built from 15 residues. Germline CDR1 reads MDHEN; CDR2 reads SYDVKM. The V segment lost 5 bases and the J segment 2 bases; nucleotides outside the gene matches: 6. The variable domain in full, completed from reference TRBV28 and TRBJ2-3, reads DVKVTQSSRYLVKRTGEKVFLECVQDMDHENMFWYRQDPGLGLRLIYFSYDVKMKEKGDIPEGYSVSREKKERFSLILESASTNQTSMYLCASSGLAGFTDTQYFGPGTRLTVL.

The chain carries TRBV4-1 and TRBJ2-3; 9 positions match TRBD2. Trimming took 4 bases from V and 2 from J; bases not matched to a gene: 7. CDR1 is MGHRA and CDR2 is YSYEKL in the germline V gene. CDR3 length equals 16 residues. CDR3 sequence (DNA): TGCGCCAGCAGCCCTAGCGGGGCTGCGCACACAGATACGCAGTATTTT. The encoded protein is CASSPSGAAHTDTQYF.